The clone carrying this T cell receptor (beta chain) was found many times. Its target is not known. These data come from a study of Graves' ophthalmopathy and Graves' hyperthyroidism. Study-wide results and limits: At just over 70% sensitivity and approximately 74% specificity, the model predicted progression of the ophthalmopathy. Using 13 signatures, a model distinguished ophthalmopathy from stable hyperthyroidism, reaching around 86% sensitivity and 65% to 84% specificity.

Amplifying from RNA transcripts, the study obtained TCR beta CDR3 regions. HTBI primers served in a first-round RT-PCR, which a second-round multiplex PCR followed. TCRdb re-analysed the multiplex PCR reads in MiXCR, keeping a single row per CDR3 protein. The top ten hold roughly 3.2% of the sample, which has some 410,000 distinct CDR3 sequences, around 21% seen once. The V end was cut by 2 bases, the J end by 1 base, with 5 bases between. Germline V lookup: CDR1 SNHLY, CDR2 FYNNEI. This CDR3 comprises 13 residues. Input material: peripheral blood. The chain joins TRBV2 to TRBJ1-1, with unresolved D. The clonotype originates from a woman aged 18-29 years with stable Graves' hyperthyroidism. The CDR3 is CASSESWNTEAFF. For the CDR3, the DNA is TGTGCCAGCAGTGAATCTTGGAACACTGAAGCTTTCTTT.